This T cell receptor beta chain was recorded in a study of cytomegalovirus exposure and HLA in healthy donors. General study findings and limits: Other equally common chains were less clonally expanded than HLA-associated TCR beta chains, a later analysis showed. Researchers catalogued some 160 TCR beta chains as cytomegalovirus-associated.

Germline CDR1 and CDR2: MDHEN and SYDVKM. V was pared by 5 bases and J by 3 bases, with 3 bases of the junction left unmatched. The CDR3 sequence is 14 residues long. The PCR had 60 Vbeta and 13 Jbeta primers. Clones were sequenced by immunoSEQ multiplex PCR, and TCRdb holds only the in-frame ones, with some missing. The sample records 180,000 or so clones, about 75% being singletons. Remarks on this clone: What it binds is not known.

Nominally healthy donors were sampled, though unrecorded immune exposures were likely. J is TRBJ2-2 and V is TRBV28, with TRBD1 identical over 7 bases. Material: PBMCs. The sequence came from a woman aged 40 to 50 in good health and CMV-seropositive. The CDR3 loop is CASSPTGDTGELFF. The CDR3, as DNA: TGTGCCAGCAGTCCTACAGGGGACACCGGGGAGCTGTTTTTT.